What follows are 26 T cell receptor beta chains derived from one specimen sequenced in a study of blood T cell repertoires in COVID-19. Using immunoSEQ multiplex PCR, the repertoire was profiled, and TCRdb retains in-frame clones only, with some absent. Among over 200,000 clones listed, more than 85% were seen once. Input material: peripheral blood. These receptors all stem from a middle-aged man with active or convalescent COVID-19.

The chain couples TRBV19 to TRBJ1-5; 9 bases align to TRBD1. V lost 6 bases and J lost 4; bases outside the gene matches: 10. Germline CDR1 is LNHDA and CDR2 is SQIVND (reference sequence). The CDR3 has 16 residues. CDR3 bases: TGTGCCAGTAGCACAGAACAGGGGGCGCTAAATCAGCCCCAGCATTTT. This gives the protein CASSTEQGALNQPQHF. Full variable domain (remainder filled in from reference TRBV19 and TRBJ1-5): DGGITQSPKYLFRKEGQNVTLSCEQNLNHDAMYWYRQDPGQGLRLIYYSQIVNDFQKGDIAEGYSVSREKKESFPLTVTSAQKNPTAFYLCASSTEQGALNQPQHFGDGTRLSIL.

The V and J genes are TRBV15 and TRBJ1-1; D perhaps matches TRBD1 (6 bases). CDR3 length: 15 amino acids. Germline CDR1 reads LNHNV; CDR2 reads YYDKDF (reference sequence). Trimming took 1 base from V and 8 from J, leaving 17 bases between them. For the CDR3, the DNA is TGTGCCACCAGCAGAGCCCCTAAGGGGAGGGGGGAAGCTTTCTTT. This encodes CATSRAPKGRGEAFF.

The chain couples TRBV19 to TRBJ1-4; tentatively, D is TRBD1 (6 bases). Germline V lookup: CDR1 LNHDA, CDR2 SQIVND (reference sequence). V lost 11 bases to trimming and J lost 8 bases, with 18 bases between them. The CDR3 is made up of 13 amino acids. The CDR3 sequence: CASSTQGKEKLFF. The CDR3 region has the DNA TGTGCCTCTAGTACCCAGGGGAAAGAAAAACTGTTTTTT. The whole variable domain, filled in from reference TRBV19 and TRBJ1-4, reads DGGITQSPKYLFRKEGQNVTLSCEQNLNHDAMYWYRQDPGQGLRLIYYSQIVNDFQKGDIAEGYSVSREKKESFPLTVTSAQKNPTAFYLCASSTQGKEKLFFGSGTQLSVL.

V is TRBV11-2 and J is TRBJ2-4; 8 bases match TRBD2. The germline V gene encodes CDR1 SGHAT and CDR2 FQNNGV. The CDR3 length is 15 residues. With 5 bases clipped from V and 8 bases from J, the junction kept 11 bases outside the gene matches. CDR3 amino acids: CASSPGGTRGDIQYF. The CDR3 DNA reads TGTGCCAGCAGCCCTGGTGGGACTAGGGGGGACATTCAGTACTTC.

This rearrangement joins TRBV28 to TRBJ2-2; 10 bases agree with TRBD2. Trimming took 5 bases from V and 5 from J; bases not matched to a gene: 11. Germline V gene data show CDR1 as MDHEN and CDR2 as SYDVKM. The CDR3 spans 17 residues. The CDR3 here is CASSLRLAGEGTGELFF. The CDR3 nucleotides are TGTGCCAGCAGTCTACGGCTAGCGGGAGAGGGAACCGGGGAGCTGTTTTTT.

V gene TRBV7-2 combines with J gene TRBJ2-3; 14 bases are a match to TRBD2. V shed 5 bases and J 1 base; nucleotides not matched to a gene: 2. The CDR3 consists of 16 residues. Germline V gene sequence: CDR1 SGHTA, CDR2 FQGNSA. This CDR3 is CASSMGLAGGTDTQYF. The CDR3 bases are TGTGCCAGCAGCATGGGACTAGCGGGGGGCACAGATACGCAGTATTTT.

DNA for the CDR3: TGTGCCAGCAGCAGATCTAGCGGGAGGGCCATTAATGAGCAGTTCTTC. It codes for CASSRSSGRAINEQFF. The chain joins TRBV7-3 to TRBJ2-1, with TRBD2 identical over 12 bases. V lost 5 bases to trimming and J lost 7 bases; unmatched junction nucleotides: 9. CDR3 length: 16 amino acids. Germline V gene sequence: CDR1 SGHTA, CDR2 FQGTGA.

This chain links TRBV28 with TRBJ1-2, with 7 positions matching TRBD1. Germline lookup yields CDR1 MDHEN and CDR2 SYDVKM. The CDR3 sequence is 14 residues long. With V trimmed by 5 bases and J by 0 bases, 3 bases remained unmatched. CDR3 residues: CASSRTGPNYGYTF. In DNA, the CDR3 is TGTGCCAGCAGTCGGACAGGACCTAACTATGGCTACACCTTC.

V and J are TRBV10-2 and TRBJ2-1; 10 bases align to TRBD2. With 2 bases clipped from V and 10 bases from J, the junction kept 5 bases outside the gene matches. CDR1 and CDR2 (germline): WSHSY, SAAADI. The CDR3 loop spans 14 amino acids. The DNA for the CDR3 is TGCGCCAGCAGTGAGGCTAGCGGGAGTGGAGAGCAGTTCTTC. This sequence encodes CASSEASGSGEQFF.

This sequence joins TRBV7-3 and TRBJ2-1; 8 bases align to TRBD2. This CDR3 region has 12 residues. Germline trimming cut 8 bases from V and 15 bases from J; bases unmatched to any gene: 12. CDR1 and CDR2 (germline): SGHTA, FQGTGA. CDR3 loop: CASGLSGGPGFF. The CDR3, as DNA: TGTGCCAGCGGACTTTCGGGAGGGCCTGGGTTCTTC. Variable domain in full (rest from reference TRBV7-3 and TRBJ2-1): GAGVSQTPSNKVTEKGKYVELRCDPISGHTALYWYRQSLGQGPEFLIYFQGTGAADDSGLPNDRFFAVRPEGSVSTLKIQRTERGDSAVYLCASGLSGGPGFFGPGTRLTVL.

The chain links TRBV9 to TRBJ1-1, with TRBD1 matching 7 bases. The J segment lost 6 bases and the V segment lost 2 bases, leaving 13 bases of the junction unmatched. Germline V CDR1 and CDR2: SGDLS, YYNGEE. CDR3 length: 16 amino acids. CDR3 residues: CASSVGAGTVNAEAFF. The CDR3 DNA reads as TGTGCCAGCAGCGTTGGCGCCGGGACAGTTAACGCTGAAGCTTTCTTT.

This clone has only a few counts. The rearrangement uses TRBV18 and TRBJ2-7; 7 bases map to TRBD1. The CDR3 covers 15 residues. CDR1 KGHSH and CDR2 LQKENI come from the germline V gene. The V segment lost 6 bases and the J segment 0 bases; nucleotides outside the gene matches: 8. The CDR3 DNA follows: TGTGCCAGCTCGACAGGGAACCAAGCCTCCTACGAGCAGTACTTC. It codes for CASSTGNQASYEQYF.

The rearrangement uses TRBV6-1 and TRBJ1-6, with D unresolved. The CDR3 sequence is 15 residues long. V gave up 3 bases and J gave up 9 bases, with 15 bases separating them. Germline assignment: CDR1 MNHNS and CDR2 SASEGT. The CDR3 sequence is CASSEQRVGSSPLHF. The CDR3 region has the DNA TGTGCCAGCAGTGAGCAGAGAGTAGGGAGTTCACCCCTCCACTTT.

J is TRBJ1-5 and V is TRBV10-2; D unclear. V shed 0 bases and J shed 1 base, with 10 bases lying between them. From germline, CDR1 is WSHSY and CDR2 SAAADI. The CDR3 extends over 16 amino acids. The CDR3 reads CASSESGVWSNQPQHF. CDR3 sequence (DNA): TGCGCCAGCAGTGAGTCGGGCGTCTGGAGCAATCAGCCCCAGCATTTT.

This clone was counted a single time. The chain carries TRBV5-4 and TRBJ1-1; unclear D gene. Per germline, CDR1 SGHNT and CDR2 YYREEE (reference sequence). The CDR3 covers 14 residues. Trimming removed 0 bases at V and 4 bases at J, with 10 bases between. CDR3 DNA sequence: TGTGCCAGCAGCTTGGCGCCCCCAGGCACTGAAGCTTTCTTT. This sequence encodes CASSLAPPGTEAFF.

This clone was counted once. One end of the junction does not line up with germline, which may come from a read error. This rearrangement joins TRBV20-1 to TRBJ1-1; no clear D. The CDR3 loop spans 13 amino acids. Germline V gene sequence: CDR1 DFQATT, CDR2 SNEGSKA (reference sequence). CDR3 bases: TGCAATGCTAGTTCACAAACGAACACTGAAGCTTTCTTT. Its translation is CNASSQTNTEAFF.

The chain recombines TRBV19 with TRBJ1-2; D not resolved. CDR1 is LNHDA, CDR2 SQIVND, per germline (reference sequence). Between the trimmed V and J ends, which lost 5 bases and 1 base, there was a span of 14 bases. The CDR3 totals 15 residues. The chain's CDR3 is CASSPHGGDNYGYTF. In DNA, the CDR3 is TGTGCCAGTAGTCCCCACGGCGGAGATAACTATGGCTACACCTTC. The full variable domain, with the rest looked up from reference TRBV19 and TRBJ1-2, is DGGITQSPKYLFRKEGQNVTLSCEQNLNHDAMYWYRQDPGQGLRLIYYSQIVNDFQKGDIAEGYSVSREKKESFPLTVTSAQKNPTAFYLCASSPHGGDNYGYTFGSGTRLTVV.

V usage is TRBV19 and J usage is TRBJ1-1, with 9 positions matching TRBD1. This CDR3 spans 16 amino acids. The V segment lost 5 bases and the J segment 3 bases; nucleotides outside the gene matches: 10. Per germline, CDR1 LNHDA and CDR2 SQIVND (reference sequence). CDR3 region: CASSFTGGSGDTEAFF. DNA for the CDR3: TGTGCCAGTAGTTTCACAGGGGGCTCTGGAGACACTGAAGCTTTCTTT.

The V call is TRBV18, the J call TRBJ1-1; a weak D match, TRBD1 (5 bases). The germline CDR1 and CDR2 sequences are KGHSH and LQKENI. The CDR3 has 15 amino acids. The V end was cut by 6 bases, the J end by 4 bases, with 18 bases between. The CDR3 region is CASSSPTGIFTEAFF. The CDR3 nucleotides are TGTGCCAGCTCCTCTCCAACAGGAATTTTCACTGAAGCTTTCTTT.

The chain recombines TRBV5-1 with TRBJ2-2; 7 positions agree with TRBD2. Germline V gives CDR1 SGHRS, CDR2 YFSETQ. Trimming removed 1 base from V and 4 bases from J; junction bases left unmatched: 7. The CDR3 runs to 16 residues. The CDR3 loop reads CASSLSPGGGTGELFF. CDR3 nucleotide sequence: TGCGCCAGCAGCTTGAGCCCTGGGGGGGGCACCGGGGAGCTGTTTTTT.

The rearrangement uses TRBV11-1 and TRBJ2-5, with 7 bases matching TRBD1. This CDR3 has 13 residues. The trim removed 4 bases at V and 4 bases at J, leaving 3 bases unmatched. Germline assignment: CDR1 SGHAT and CDR2 FQDESV (reference sequence). CDR3 residues: CASSSTGRETQYF. Written as DNA, the CDR3 is TGTGCCAGCAGCTCGACAGGGCGAGAGACCCAGTACTTC.

This chain joins TRBV5-1 and TRBJ2-7; 8 bases agree with TRBD2. This CDR3 region has 14 residues. Trimming took 2 bases from V and 5 from J; bases not matched to a gene: 6. Germline CDR1 SGHRS, CDR2 YFSETQ. This CDR3 is CASSLAGERDEQYF. The DNA of the CDR3 is TGCGCCAGCAGCTTAGCGGGGGAGAGAGACGAGCAGTACTTC.

This chain connects TRBV28 to TRBJ1-1, with D possibly matching TRBD1 (6 bases). The ends were cut back, 1 base at V and 2 bases at J, with 14 bases in the middle. Germline CDR1 MDHEN, CDR2 SYDVKM. The CDR3 loop spans 16 amino acids. Here the CDR3 reads CASSLLRGIRNTEAFF. In nucleotides, the CDR3 is TGTGCCAGCAGTTTATTAAGGGGGATTAGAAACACTGAAGCTTTCTTT. Full variable domain (remainder filled in from reference TRBV28 and TRBJ1-1): DVKVTQSSRYLVKRTGEKVFLECVQDMDHENMFWYRQDPGLGLRLIYFSYDVKMKEKGDIPEGYSVSREKKERFSLILESASTNQTSMYLCASSLLRGIRNTEAFFGQGTRLTVV.

The V call is TRBV9, the J call TRBJ2-1; D might be TRBD2 (6 bases). This CDR3 has 16 residues. Trimming took 4 bases from V and 5 from J, leaving 19 bases between them. From germline, CDR1 is SGDLS and CDR2 YYNGEE. This CDR3 reads CASSRIGGPRHNEQFF. CDR3 nucleotide sequence: TGTGCCAGCAGCCGCATAGGAGGGCCCCGTCACAATGAGCAGTTCTTC.

The chain couples TRBV7-9 to TRBJ2-7; D gene uncertain. Between the trimmed V and J ends, which lost 6 bases and 0 bases, there was a span of 12 bases. The CDR3 is made up of 14 amino acids. Germline CDR1 reads SEHNR; CDR2 reads FQNEAQ (reference sequence). CDR3 nucleotides: TGTGCCAGCAGTTGGGCAGTAGTCTCCTACGAGCAGTACTTC. Protein sequence: CASSWAVVSYEQYF.

The genes are TRBV27 and TRBJ2-7, with a tentative D call TRBD1 (5 bases). Deletions cut 4 bases from V and 0 bases from J, with 7 bases between. This CDR3 has 13 amino acids. Germline V gives CDR1 MNHEY, CDR2 SMNVEV (reference sequence). The CDR3, as DNA: TGTGCCAGCAGTTGGACACCCTCCTACGAGCAGTACTTC. Translation: CASSWTPSYEQYF.